These 24 T cell receptor beta chains came from one sample sequenced in a study of vaccination and CD4 T cells after COVID-19. Oncomine TCR Beta short-read sequencing was applied to DNA from cultured CD4+ T cells. Using its own MiXCR run on the PCR reads, TCRdb lists one record per CDR3 protein. The data show fewer than 15,000 distinct CDR3 sequences, about two fifths seen once. The antigens these receptors bind are not known. Treatment noted: approximately 9-day PBMC culture with coronavirus spike peptide pools or control peptides (ViraFEST assay). The sequencing sample was made of CD4+ T cells from blood, cultured in vitro. These receptors were collected from a human donor who had recovered from COVID-19.

The sample holds a few counts of this clonotype. The V and J genes are TRBV20-1 and TRBJ2-5; D uncertain. V lost 4 bases and J 3 bases, leaving 15 bases between the germline ends. Germline CDR1 DFQATT, CDR2 SNEGSKA (reference sequence). The CDR3 is 14 residues long. The CDR3 DNA reads as TGCAGTGCTATAAGGTCGGACGGTAAAGAGACCCAGTACTTC. Its translation: CSAIRSDGKETQYF.

This sequence joins TRBV19 and TRBJ1-5; no firm D call. V was pared by 1 base and J by 7 bases, with 17 bases between. Germline V gene sequence: CDR1 LNHDA, CDR2 SQIVND (reference sequence). The CDR3 has 16 residues. The CDR3 sequence: CASSIAAVGEWQPQHF. The CDR3 DNA is TGTGCCAGTAGTATAGCAGCCGTTGGGGAGTGGCAGCCCCAGCATTTT.

The J gene is TRBJ2-7, the V gene TRBV7-8, with no clear D. Germline V gives CDR1 SGHVS, CDR2 FQNEAQ. V lost 0 bases and J lost 2, with 8 bases in between. The CDR3 has 14 amino acids. The CDR3 coding sequence is TGTGCCAGCAGCTTAGCTTTCAGTACCTACGAGCAGTACTTC. It is translated as CASSLAFSTYEQYF. Full variable domain (rest looked up from reference TRBV7-8 and TRBJ2-7): GAGVSQSPRYKVAKRGQDVALRCDPISGHVSLFWYQQALGQGPEFLTYFQNEAQLDKSGLPSDRFFAERPEGSVSTLKIQRTQQEDSAVYLCASSLAFSTYEQYFGPGTRLTVT.

The chain uses TRBV11-3 and TRBJ1-6; no clear D gene. Germline values: CDR1 SGHNT, CDR2 YENEEA. The CDR3 sequence is 13 residues long. The V end was cut by 5 bases, the J end by 5 bases, with 7 bases between. The CDR3 nucleotides read TGTGCCAGCAGCCCCGTCGATAATTCACCCCTCCACTTT. It codes for CASSPVDNSPLHF.

The chain joins TRBV2 to TRBJ1-1, with a possible D match to TRBD1 (5 bases). The V end was cut by 7 bases, the J end by 5 bases, with 14 bases between. The CDR3 covers 13 residues. CDR1 is SNHLY, CDR2 FYNNEI, per germline. CDR3 region: CASINTGRTEAFF. CDR3 coding DNA: TGTGCCAGCATTAACACAGGTCGGACTGAAGCTTTCTTT. Full variable domain (missing parts from reference TRBV2 and TRBJ1-1): EPEVTQTPSHQVTQMGQEVILRCVPISNHLYFYWYRQILGQKVEFLVSFYNNEISEKSEIFDDQFSVERPDGSNFTLKIRSTKLEDSAMYFCASINTGRTEAFFGQGTRLTVV.

This chain uses TRBV3-1 with TRBJ1-2; D might be TRBD1 (5 bases). This CDR3 has 16 residues. The V gene lost 1 base and the J gene lost 8 bases, with 20 bases spanning the gap. Germline CDR1 is LGHDT and CDR2 is YNNKEL (reference sequence). In DNA, the CDR3 is TGTGCCAGCAGCCAAGGAGCTGGAGCAGGGAGGGCAGGCTACACCTTC. Translating it yields CASSQGAGAGRAGYTF.

This chain uses TRBV2 with TRBJ2-2; the match to TRBD2 covers 8 bases. J lost 5 bases, V lost 3 bases, and 5 bases had no gene match. Germline V CDR1 and CDR2: SNHLY, FYNNEI. The CDR3 spans 15 residues. CDR3 nucleotides: TGTGCCAGCAGTGAGGGGGTAGCGGGAACCGGGGAGCTGTTTTTT. Translated: CASSEGVAGTGELFF.

The rearrangement links TRBV10-1 to TRBJ1-3; D call uncertain. Germline V gives CDR1 WNHNN, CDR2 SYGVQD (reference sequence). The CDR3 runs 16 residues. Deletions cut 0 bases from V and 2 bases from J, with 11 bases between. The CDR3 sequence is CASSESTVSAGNTIYF. Written as DNA, the CDR3 is TGCGCCAGCAGTGAGTCGACTGTCAGCGCTGGAAACACCATATATTTT.

On this clonotype itself: Because it lacks the conserved phenylalanine or tryptophan at the end, this CDR3 is likely a read error. The V and J genes are TRBV5-1 and TRBJ1-6; 8 nucleotides agree with TRBD1. CDR1 is SGHRS, CDR2 YFSETQ, per germline. This CDR3 has 17 residues. The trim removed 2 bases at V and 5 bases at J, leaving 9 bases unmatched. The CDR3 spells CASSFGGGQGDNSPLHS. CDR3 DNA: TGCGCCAGCAGCTTCGGAGGAGGACAGGGTGATAATTCACCCCTCCACTCT.

This clonotype was found a few times. The CDR3 DNA reads TGTGCCAGCAGCCCCGGACGGGGGGTTGCCGGGGAGCTGTTTTTT. Encoded protein: CASSPGRGVAGELFF. This chain uses TRBV7-9 with TRBJ2-2; 7 bases match TRBD2. The CDR3 length is 15 residues. Trimming took 5 bases from V and 6 from J; bases not matched to a gene: 9. The germline V gene has CDR1 SEHNR and CDR2 FQNEAQ (reference sequence).

The gene calls are TRBV3-1 and TRBJ1-2, with D possibly being TRBD1 (5 bases). CDR1 LGHDT and CDR2 YNNKEL come from the germline V gene (reference sequence). This CDR3 has 15 amino acids. V was trimmed by 5 bases and J by 7 bases, leaving 20 bases between them. Here the CDR3 reads CASSGDLVLRGGYTF. The DNA for the CDR3 is TGTGCCAGCAGCGGGGACCTCGTCCTAAGGGGTGGCTACACCTTC. The full variable domain, its missing parts supplied by reference TRBV3-1 and TRBJ1-2, is DTAVSQTPKYLVTQMGNDKSIKCEQNLGHDTMYWYKQDSKKFLKIMFSYNNKELIINETVPNRFSPKSPDKAHLNLHINSLELGDSAVYFCASSGDLVLRGGYTFGSGTRLTVV.

The chain carries TRBV28 and TRBJ1-1, with D possibly being TRBD1 (5 bases). Per germline, CDR1 MDHEN and CDR2 SYDVKM. V was cut by 11 bases and J by 1 base, with 17 bases left in between. The CDR3 sequence is 14 residues long. The CDR3 DNA sequence: TGTGCCGGACGAGCTCCCGGGGGGAACACTGAAGCTTTCTTT. Protein product: CAGRAPGGNTEAFF.

The chain joins TRBV30 to TRBJ1-2, with 12 positions matching TRBD1. The V gene's germline CDR1 is GTSNPN and CDR2 SVGIG (reference sequence). There are 15 residues in the CDR3. With V trimmed by 4 bases and J by 4 bases, 7 bases remained unmatched. CDR3 DNA: TGTGCCTGGACGGGACAGGGGGCCTCAACCTATGGCTACACCTTC. Its protein is CAWTGQGASTYGYTF. Based on the CDR3 plus reference TRBV30 and TRBJ1-2, the full variable domain is SQTIHQWPATLVQPVGSPLSLECTVEGTSNPNLYWYRQAAGRGLQLLFYSVGIGQISSEVPQNLSASRPQDRQFILSSKKLLLSDSGFYLCAWTGQGASTYGYTFGSGTRLTVV.

The J gene is TRBJ2-7, the V gene TRBV20-1; D gene ambiguous. The CDR3 is 11 amino acids. Germline V lookup: CDR1 DFQATT, CDR2 SNEGSKA (reference sequence). The germline V and J ends were trimmed by 3 bases and 3 bases, with 6 bases remaining between them. The CDR3 nucleotides are TGCAGTGCTAGCGATAACTACGAGCAGTACTTC. Protein: CSASDNYEQYF.

V usage is TRBV5-8 and J usage is TRBJ2-1; TRBD1 is a possible D gene (6 bases). V was cut by 2 bases and J by 1 base, with 10 bases left in between. Germline loops: CDR1 SGHTS, CDR2 YDEGEE. The CDR3 has 15 amino acids. In DNA, the CDR3 is TGTGCCAGCAGCTTCGACAGGTTGTCCTACAATGAGCAGTTCTTC. Translation gives CASSFDRLSYNEQFF.

This clonotype appeared a single time. The chain has TRBV5-4 and TRBJ1-1; D perhaps matches TRBD1 (5 bases). Trimming cost V 3 bases and J 3 bases, with 12 bases left between them. Germline V gene lookup returns CDR1 SGHNT and CDR2 YYREEE (reference sequence). The CDR3 length is 14 residues. The CDR3 nucleotides are TGTGCCAGCAGCTCGACAGATCCCTACACTGAAGCTTTCTTT. Residues: CASSSTDPYTEAFF.

This clonotype has just a few counts. This chain connects TRBV6-1 to TRBJ1-5; maybe TRBD1 (6 bases). This CDR3 comprises 14 residues. The V end was cut by 5 bases, the J end by 4 bases, with 12 bases between. Germline V lookup: CDR1 MNHNS, CDR2 SASEGT. The CDR3 nucleotides are TGTGCCAGCAGTAGAGGGGGGCCTAATCAGCCCCAGCATTTT. Translating gives CASSRGGPNQPQHF.

This clonotype turned up a few times. The V call is TRBV19, the J call TRBJ2-3; D may be TRBD1 (6 bases). This CDR3 is built from 14 residues. V was clipped by 7 bases and J by 1 base, with 12 bases between them. The germline gives CDR1 LNHDA, CDR2 SQIVND (reference sequence). In nucleotides, the CDR3 is TGTGCCAGTACCCAGGGGACCGGCACAGATACGCAGTATTTT. This encodes CASTQGTGTDTQYF.

The chain joins TRBV4-1 to TRBJ1-3; 7 bases align to TRBD1. Germline values: CDR1 MGHRA, CDR2 YSYEKL. The J segment lost 0 bases and the V segment lost 2 bases, leaving 7 bases of the junction unmatched. The CDR3 has 17 residues. CDR3 nucleotides: TGCGCCAGCAGCCAAAAACCGGGACAGAGCTCTGGAAACACCATATATTTT. Translating gives CASSQKPGQSSGNTIYF.

This clonotype is large within its sample. The chain links TRBV27 to TRBJ2-1; TRBD2 matches 9 bases. Germline V lookup: CDR1 MNHEY, CDR2 SMNVEV (reference sequence). Trimming removed 1 base from V and 0 bases from J; junction bases left unmatched: 7. The CDR3 is 18 amino acids. The CDR3 reads CASSLLGAGGSSYNEQFF. The DNA of the CDR3 is TGTGCCAGCAGTTTATTAGGGGCGGGGGGGAGCTCCTACAATGAGCAGTTCTTC.

Only a few counts were recorded for this clonotype. The CDR3 sequence: CASSSSRKQYF. The CDR3 DNA sequence: TGTGCCAGCAGTTCCAGTAGGAAGCAGTACTTC. The chain combines TRBV28 with TRBJ2-7; D is ambiguous. Deletions cut 4 bases from V and 8 bases from J, with 9 bases between. The CDR3 loop spans 11 amino acids. Germline-derived CDR1 and CDR2 are MDHEN and SYDVKM.

This clonotype was observed a handful of times. The chain is built from TRBV19 and TRBJ2-7, with 9 nucleotides matching TRBD1. This CDR3 contains 15 residues. Per the germline V gene, CDR1 is LNHDA and CDR2 is SQIVND (reference sequence). J was trimmed by 7 bases and V by 6 bases; bases with no gene match: 13. This chain's CDR3 is CASSQQGAAPQEQYF. Written as DNA, the CDR3 is TGTGCCAGTAGCCAACAGGGGGCCGCCCCGCAAGAGCAGTACTTC.

This clonotype was observed a handful of times. The chain links TRBV24-1 to TRBJ1-2; D is uncertain. Germline CDR1 and CDR2: KGHDR and SFDVKD. This CDR3 has 12 residues. V gave up 5 bases and J gave up 4 bases, with 7 bases separating them. The chain's CDR3 is CATSAWGYGYTF. CDR3 nucleotide sequence: TGTGCCACCAGTGCCTGGGGCTATGGCTACACCTTC.

The chain recombines TRBV6-7 with TRBJ2-7; weak D call: TRBD1 (6 bases). TRBV6-7 falls under the ORF class, with uncertain function. The CDR3 is 15 amino acids. Trimming cost V 7 bases and J 2 bases, with 18 bases left between them. The CDR3 DNA is TGTGCCAGCATTTCCGAATGGACAGATACCTACGAGCAGTACTTC. Translated, it gives CASISEWTDTYEQYF.